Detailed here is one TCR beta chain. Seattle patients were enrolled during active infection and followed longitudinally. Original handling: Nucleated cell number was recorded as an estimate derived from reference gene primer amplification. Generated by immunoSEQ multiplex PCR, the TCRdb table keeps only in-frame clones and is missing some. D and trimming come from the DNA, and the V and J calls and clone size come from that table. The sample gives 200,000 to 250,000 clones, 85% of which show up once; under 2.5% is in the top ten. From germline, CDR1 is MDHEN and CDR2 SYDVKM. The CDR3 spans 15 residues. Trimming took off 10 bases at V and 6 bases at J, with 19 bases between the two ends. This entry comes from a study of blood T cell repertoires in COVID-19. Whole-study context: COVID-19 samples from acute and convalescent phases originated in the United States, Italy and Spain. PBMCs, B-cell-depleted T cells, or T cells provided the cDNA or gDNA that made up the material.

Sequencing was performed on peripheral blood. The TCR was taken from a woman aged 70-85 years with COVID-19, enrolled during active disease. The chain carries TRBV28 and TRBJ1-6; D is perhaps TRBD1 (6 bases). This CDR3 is CATGRGGNTNSPLHF. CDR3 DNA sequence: TGTGCCACCGGCCGGGGGGGCAATACTAATTCACCCCTCCACTTT.